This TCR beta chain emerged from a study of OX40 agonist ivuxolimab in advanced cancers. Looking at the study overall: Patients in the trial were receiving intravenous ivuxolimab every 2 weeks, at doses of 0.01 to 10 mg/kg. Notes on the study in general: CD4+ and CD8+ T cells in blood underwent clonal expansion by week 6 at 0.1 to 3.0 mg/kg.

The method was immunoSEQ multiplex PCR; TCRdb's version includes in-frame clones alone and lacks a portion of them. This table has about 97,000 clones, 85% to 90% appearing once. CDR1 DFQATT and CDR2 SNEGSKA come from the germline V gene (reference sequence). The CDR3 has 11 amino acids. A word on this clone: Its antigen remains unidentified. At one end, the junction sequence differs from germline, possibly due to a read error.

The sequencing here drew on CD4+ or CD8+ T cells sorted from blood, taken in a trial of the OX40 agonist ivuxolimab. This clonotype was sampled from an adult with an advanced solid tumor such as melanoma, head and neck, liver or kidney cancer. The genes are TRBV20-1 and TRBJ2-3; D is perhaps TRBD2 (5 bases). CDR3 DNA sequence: TGTGGGAGCGCCCGCACAGATACGCAGTATTTT. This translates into CGSARTDTQYF.